This T cell receptor (beta chain) stems from a study of T cell changes during pregnancy in multiple sclerosis. Per the germline V gene, CDR1 is SGDLS and CDR2 is YYNGEE. This CDR3 region has 14 residues. V trimming: 1 base; J trimming: 3 bases; junction bases outside the gene matches: 3. TCRdb keeps only in-frame clones here, not all; method: immunoSEQ multiplex PCR. Of approximately 70,000 clones in the sample, around 90% were seen once. The TCR was taken from a female donor with multiple sclerosis, enrolled in a pregnancy study. The chain joins TRBV9 to TRBJ1-1; 7 bases fit TRBD1. The sequencing here drew on peripheral blood, taken in the second trimester of pregnancy. The CDR3 loop reads CASSVSGQYTEAFF. CDR3 sequence (DNA): TGTGCCAGCAGCGTATCGGGACAGTACACTGAAGCTTTCTTT.